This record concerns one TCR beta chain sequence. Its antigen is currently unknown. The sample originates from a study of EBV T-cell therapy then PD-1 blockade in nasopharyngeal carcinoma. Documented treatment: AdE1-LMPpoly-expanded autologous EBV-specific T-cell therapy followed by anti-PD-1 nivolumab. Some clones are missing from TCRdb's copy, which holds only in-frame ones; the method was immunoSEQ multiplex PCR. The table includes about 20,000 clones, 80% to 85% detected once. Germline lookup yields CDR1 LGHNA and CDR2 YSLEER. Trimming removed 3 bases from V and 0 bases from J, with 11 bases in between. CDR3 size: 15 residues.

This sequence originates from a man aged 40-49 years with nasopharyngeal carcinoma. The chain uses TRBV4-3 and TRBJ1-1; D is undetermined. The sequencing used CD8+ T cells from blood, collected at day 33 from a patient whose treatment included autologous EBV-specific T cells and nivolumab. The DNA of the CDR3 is TGCGCCAGCAGCCACGATACGGGCATGAACACTGAAGCTTTCTTT. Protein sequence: CASSHDTGMNTEAFF.